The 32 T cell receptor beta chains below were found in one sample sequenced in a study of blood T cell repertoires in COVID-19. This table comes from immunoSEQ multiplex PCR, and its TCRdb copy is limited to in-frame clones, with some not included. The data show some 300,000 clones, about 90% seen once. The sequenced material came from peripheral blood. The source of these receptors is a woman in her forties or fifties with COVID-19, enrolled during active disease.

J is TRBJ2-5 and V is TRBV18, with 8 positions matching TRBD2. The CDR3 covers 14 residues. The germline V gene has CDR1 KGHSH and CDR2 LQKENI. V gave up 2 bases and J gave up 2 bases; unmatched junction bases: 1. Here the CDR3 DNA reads TGTGCCAGCTCACCAGCTAGCGGGCAAGAGACCCAGTACTTC. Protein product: CASSPASGQETQYF. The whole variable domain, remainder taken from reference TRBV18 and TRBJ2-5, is NAGVMQNPRHLVRRRGQEARLRCSPMKGHSHVYWYRQLPEEGLKFMVYLQKENIIDESGMPKERFSAEFPKEGPSILRIQQVVRGDSAAYFCASSPASGQETQYFGPGTRLLVL.

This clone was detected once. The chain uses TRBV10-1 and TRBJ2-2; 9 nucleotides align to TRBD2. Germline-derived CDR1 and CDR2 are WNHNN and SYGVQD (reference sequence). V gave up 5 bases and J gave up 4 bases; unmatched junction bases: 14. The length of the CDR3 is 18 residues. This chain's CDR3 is CASSQVAGVPSSTGELFF. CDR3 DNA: TGCGCCAGCAGTCAAGTAGCGGGAGTGCCCTCGAGCACCGGGGAGCTGTTTTTT.

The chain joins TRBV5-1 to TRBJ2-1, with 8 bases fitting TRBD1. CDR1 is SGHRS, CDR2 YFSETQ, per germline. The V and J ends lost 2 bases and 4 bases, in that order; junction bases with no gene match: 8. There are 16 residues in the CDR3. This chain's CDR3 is CASSFRRDRSYNEQFF. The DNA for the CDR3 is TGCGCCAGCAGCTTTCGCCGGGACAGGTCATACAATGAGCAGTTCTTC.

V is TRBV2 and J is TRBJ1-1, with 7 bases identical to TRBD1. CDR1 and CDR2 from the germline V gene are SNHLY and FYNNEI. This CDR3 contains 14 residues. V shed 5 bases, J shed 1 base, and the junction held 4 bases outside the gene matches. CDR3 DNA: TGTGCCAGCAGTACGGGACAGAAGAACACTGAAGCTTTCTTT. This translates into CASSTGQKNTEAFF. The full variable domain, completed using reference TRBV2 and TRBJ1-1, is EPEVTQTPSHQVTQMGQEVILRCVPISNHLYFYWYRQILGQKVEFLVSFYNNEISEKSEIFDDQFSVERPDGSNFTLKIRSTKLEDSAMYFCASSTGQKNTEAFFGQGTRLTVV.

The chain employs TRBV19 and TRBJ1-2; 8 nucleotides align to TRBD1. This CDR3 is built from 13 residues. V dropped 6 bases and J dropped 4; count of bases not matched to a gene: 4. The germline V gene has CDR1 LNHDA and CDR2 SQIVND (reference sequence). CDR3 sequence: CASRRQGSYGYTF. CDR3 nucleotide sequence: TGTGCCAGTAGGAGACAGGGGAGCTATGGCTACACCTTC.

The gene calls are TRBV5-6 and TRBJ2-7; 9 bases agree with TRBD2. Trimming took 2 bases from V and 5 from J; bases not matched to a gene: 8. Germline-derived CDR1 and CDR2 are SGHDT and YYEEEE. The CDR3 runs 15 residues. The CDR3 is CASSFLAGARDEQYF. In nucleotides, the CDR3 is TGTGCCAGCAGCTTCTTAGCGGGAGCTAGGGACGAGCAGTACTTC.

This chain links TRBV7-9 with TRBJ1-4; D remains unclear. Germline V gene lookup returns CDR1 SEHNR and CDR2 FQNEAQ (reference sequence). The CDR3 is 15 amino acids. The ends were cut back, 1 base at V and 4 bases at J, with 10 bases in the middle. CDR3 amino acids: CASSLGGQLNEKLFF. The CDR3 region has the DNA TGTGCCAGCAGCTTAGGAGGGCAGCTTAATGAAAAACTGTTTTTT.

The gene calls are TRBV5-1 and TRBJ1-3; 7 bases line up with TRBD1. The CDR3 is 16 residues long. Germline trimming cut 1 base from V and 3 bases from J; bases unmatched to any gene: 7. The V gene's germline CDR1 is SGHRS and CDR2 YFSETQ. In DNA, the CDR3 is TGCGCCAGCAGCTTGAGGTCGACAGGGAGTGGAAACACCATATATTTT. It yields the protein CASSLRSTGSGNTIYF.

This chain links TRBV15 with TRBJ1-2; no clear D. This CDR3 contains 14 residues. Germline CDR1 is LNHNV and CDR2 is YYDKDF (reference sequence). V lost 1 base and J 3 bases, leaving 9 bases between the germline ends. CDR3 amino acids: CATSRGVSDYGYTF. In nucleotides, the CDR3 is TGTGCCACCAGCAGAGGGGTAAGCGACTATGGCTACACCTTC. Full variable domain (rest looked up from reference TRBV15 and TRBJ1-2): DAMVIQNPRYQVTQFGKPVTLSCSQTLNHNVMYWYQQKSSQAPKLLFHYYDKDFNNEADTPDNFQSRRPNTSFCFLDIRSPGLGDTAMYLCATSRGVSDYGYTFGSGTRLTVV.

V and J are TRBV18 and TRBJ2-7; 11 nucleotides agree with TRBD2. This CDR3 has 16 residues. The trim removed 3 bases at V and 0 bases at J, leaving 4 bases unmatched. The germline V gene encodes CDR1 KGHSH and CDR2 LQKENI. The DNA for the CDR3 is TGTGCCAGCTCACCTGGACTAGCGGGCAGCTCCTACGAGCAGTACTTC. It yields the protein CASSPGLAGSSYEQYF.

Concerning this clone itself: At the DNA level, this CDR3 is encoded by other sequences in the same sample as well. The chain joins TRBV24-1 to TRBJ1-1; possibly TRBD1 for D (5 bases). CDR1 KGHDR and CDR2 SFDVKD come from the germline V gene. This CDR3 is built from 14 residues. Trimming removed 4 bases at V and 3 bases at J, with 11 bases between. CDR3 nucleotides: TGTGCCACCAGTGACGGGGGTCGGTACACTGAAGCTTTCTTT. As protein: CATSDGGRYTEAFF.

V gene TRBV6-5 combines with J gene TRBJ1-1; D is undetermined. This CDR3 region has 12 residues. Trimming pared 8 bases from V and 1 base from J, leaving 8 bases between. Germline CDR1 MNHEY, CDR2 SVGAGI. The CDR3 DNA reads TGTGCCAGCGAATCCGGGAACACTGAAGCTTTCTTT. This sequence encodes CASESGNTEAFF.

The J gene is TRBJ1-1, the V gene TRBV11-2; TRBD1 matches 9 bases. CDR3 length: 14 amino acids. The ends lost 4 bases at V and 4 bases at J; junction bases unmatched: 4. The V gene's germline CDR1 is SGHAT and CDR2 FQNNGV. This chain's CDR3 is CASSWDRERTEAFF. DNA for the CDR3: TGTGCCAGCAGCTGGGACAGGGAACGCACTGAAGCTTTCTTT.

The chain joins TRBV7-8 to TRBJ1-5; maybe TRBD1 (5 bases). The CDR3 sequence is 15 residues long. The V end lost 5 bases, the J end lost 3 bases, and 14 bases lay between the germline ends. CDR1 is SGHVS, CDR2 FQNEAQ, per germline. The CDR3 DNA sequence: TGTGCCAGCAGCCCAATGAAGGGGAACAATCAGCCCCAGCATTTT. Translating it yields CASSPMKGNNQPQHF.

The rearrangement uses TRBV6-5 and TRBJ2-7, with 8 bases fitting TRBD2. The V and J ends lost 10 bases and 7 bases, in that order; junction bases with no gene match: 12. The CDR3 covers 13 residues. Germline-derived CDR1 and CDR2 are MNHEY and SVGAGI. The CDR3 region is CATRPGGGGEQYF. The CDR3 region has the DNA TGTGCCACCCGGCCCGGGGGGGGTGGGGAGCAGTACTTC.

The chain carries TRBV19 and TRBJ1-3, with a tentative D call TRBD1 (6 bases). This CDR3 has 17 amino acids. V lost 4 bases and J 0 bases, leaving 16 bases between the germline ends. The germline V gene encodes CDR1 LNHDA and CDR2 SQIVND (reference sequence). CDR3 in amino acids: CASSRGRGPNSGNTIYF. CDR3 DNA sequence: TGTGCCAGTAGTAGGGGGCGAGGGCCGAACTCTGGAAACACCATATATTTT.

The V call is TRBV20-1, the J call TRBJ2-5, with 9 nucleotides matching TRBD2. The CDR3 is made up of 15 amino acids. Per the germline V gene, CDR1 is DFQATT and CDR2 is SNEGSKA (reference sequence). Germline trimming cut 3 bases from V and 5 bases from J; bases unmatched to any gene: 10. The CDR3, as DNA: TGCAGTGCTAGTACATTAGCGGGAGTAAGGGAGACCCAGTACTTC. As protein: CSASTLAGVRETQYF.

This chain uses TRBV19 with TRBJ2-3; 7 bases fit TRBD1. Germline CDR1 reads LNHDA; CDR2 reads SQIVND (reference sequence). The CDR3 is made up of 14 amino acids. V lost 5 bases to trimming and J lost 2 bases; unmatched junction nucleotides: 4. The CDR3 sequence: CASSRDRDTDTQYF. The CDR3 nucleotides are TGTGCCAGTAGTCGAGACAGGGACACAGATACGCAGTATTTT.

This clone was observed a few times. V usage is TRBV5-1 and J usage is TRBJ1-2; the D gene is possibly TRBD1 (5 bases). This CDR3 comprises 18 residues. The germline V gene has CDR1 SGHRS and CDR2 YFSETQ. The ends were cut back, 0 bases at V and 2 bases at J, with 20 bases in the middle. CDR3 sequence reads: CASSLAAWPRVLNYGYTF. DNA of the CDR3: TGCGCCAGCAGCTTGGCTGCCTGGCCCAGGGTCTTGAACTATGGCTACACCTTC.

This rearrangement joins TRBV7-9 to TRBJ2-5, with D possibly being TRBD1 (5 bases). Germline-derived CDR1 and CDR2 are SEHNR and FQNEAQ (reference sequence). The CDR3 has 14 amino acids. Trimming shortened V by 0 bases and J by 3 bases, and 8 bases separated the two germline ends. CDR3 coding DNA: TGTGCCAGCAGCTTAGCGGGCAGGGAAGAGACCCAGTACTTC. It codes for CASSLAGREETQYF.

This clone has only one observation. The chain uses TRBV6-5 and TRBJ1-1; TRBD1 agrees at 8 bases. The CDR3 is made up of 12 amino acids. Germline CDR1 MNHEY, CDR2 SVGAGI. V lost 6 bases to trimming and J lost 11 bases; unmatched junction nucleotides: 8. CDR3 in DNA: TGTGCCAGCAGAGACAGGACAGGGAGGGCTTTCTTT. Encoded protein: CASRDRTGRAFF.

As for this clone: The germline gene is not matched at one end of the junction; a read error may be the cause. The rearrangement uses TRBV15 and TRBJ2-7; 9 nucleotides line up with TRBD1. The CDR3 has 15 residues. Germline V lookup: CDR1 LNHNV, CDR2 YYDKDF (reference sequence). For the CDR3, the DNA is TGTGCCGCCAGCAGAATTGGACAGGGGCACTACGAGCAGTACTTC. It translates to CAASRIGQGHYEQYF.

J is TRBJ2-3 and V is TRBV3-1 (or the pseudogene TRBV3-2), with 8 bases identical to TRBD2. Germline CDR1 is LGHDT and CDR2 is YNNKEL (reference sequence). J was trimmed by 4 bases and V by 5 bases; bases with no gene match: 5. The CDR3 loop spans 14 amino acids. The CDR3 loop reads CASSSGLAADTQYF. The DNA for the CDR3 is TGTGCCAGCAGCTCCGGACTAGCAGCAGATACGCAGTATTTT.

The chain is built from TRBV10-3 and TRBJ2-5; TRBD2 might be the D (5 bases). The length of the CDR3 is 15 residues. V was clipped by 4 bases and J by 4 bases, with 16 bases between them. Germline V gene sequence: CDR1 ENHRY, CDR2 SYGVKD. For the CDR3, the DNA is TGTGCCATCAGTGCCCGAGGAGGTGATCGAGAGACCCAGTACTTC. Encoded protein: CAISARGGDRETQYF.

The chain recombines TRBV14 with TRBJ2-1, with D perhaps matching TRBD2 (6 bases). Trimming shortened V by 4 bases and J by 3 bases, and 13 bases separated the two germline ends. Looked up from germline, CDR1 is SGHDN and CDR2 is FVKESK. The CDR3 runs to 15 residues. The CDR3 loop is CASSLRGLSYNEQFF. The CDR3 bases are TGTGCCAGCAGCCTGCGGGGACTGAGCTACAATGAGCAGTTCTTC.

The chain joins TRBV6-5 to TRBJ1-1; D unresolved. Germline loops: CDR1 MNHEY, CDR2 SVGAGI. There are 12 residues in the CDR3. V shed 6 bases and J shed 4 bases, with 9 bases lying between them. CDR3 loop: CASRSGGTEAFF. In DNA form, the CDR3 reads TGTGCCAGCAGATCGGGTGGCACTGAAGCTTTCTTT.

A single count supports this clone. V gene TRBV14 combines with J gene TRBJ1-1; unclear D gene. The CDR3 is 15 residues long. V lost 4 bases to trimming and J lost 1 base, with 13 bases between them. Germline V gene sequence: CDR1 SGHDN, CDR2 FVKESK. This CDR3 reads CASSPRRVWNTEAFF. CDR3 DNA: TGTGCCAGCAGCCCCCGTCGGGTTTGGAACACTGAAGCTTTCTTT.

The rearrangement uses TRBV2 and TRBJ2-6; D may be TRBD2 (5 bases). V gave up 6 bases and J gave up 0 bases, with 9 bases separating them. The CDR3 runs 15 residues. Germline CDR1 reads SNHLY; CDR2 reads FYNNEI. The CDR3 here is CASRPDYSGANVLTF. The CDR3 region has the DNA TGTGCCAGCAGACCCGACTACTCTGGGGCCAACGTCCTGACTTTC.

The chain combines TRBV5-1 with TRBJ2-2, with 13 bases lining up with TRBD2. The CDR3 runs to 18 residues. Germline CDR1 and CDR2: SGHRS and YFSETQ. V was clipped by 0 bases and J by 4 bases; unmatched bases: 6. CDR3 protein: CASSLEGLAGSGTGELFF. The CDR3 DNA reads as TGCGCCAGCAGCTTGGAGGGACTAGCGGGGTCGGGCACCGGGGAGCTGTTTTTT.

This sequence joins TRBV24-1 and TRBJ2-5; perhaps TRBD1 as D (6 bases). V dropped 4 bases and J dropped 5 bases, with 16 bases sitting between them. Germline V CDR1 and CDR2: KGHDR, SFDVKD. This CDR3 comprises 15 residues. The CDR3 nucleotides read TGTGCCACCAGTGACCCAACAGGGCCGGGGGAGACCCAGTACTTC. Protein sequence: CATSDPTGPGETQYF.

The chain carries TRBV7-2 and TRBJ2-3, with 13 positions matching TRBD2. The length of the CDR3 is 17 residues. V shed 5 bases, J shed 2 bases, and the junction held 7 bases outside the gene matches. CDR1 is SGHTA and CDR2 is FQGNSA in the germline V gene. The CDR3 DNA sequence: TGTGCCAGCAGCCCGCGGACTAGCGGGAGACTCACAGATACGCAGTATTTT. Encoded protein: CASSPRTSGRLTDTQYF.

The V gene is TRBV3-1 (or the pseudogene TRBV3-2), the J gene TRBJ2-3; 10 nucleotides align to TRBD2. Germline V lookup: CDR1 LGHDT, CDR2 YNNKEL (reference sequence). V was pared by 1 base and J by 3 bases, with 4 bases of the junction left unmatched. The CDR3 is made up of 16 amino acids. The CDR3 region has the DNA TGTGCCAGCAGCCAAGGGGCTAGCGGGAGTACAGATACGCAGTATTTT. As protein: CASSQGASGSTDTQYF.